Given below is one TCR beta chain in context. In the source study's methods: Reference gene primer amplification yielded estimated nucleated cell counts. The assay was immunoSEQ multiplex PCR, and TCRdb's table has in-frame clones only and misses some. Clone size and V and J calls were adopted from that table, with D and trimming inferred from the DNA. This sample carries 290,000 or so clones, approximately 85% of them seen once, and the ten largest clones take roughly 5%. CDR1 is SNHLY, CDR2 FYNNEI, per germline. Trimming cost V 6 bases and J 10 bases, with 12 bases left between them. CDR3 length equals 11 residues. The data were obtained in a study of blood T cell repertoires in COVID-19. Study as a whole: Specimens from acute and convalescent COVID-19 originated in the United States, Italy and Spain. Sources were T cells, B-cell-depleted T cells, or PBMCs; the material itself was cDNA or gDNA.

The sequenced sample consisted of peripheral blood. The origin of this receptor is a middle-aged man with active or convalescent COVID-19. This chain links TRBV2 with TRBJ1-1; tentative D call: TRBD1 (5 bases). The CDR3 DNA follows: TGTGCCAGCAGGCCGGCAAGGGGAGCTTTCTTT. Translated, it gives CASRPARGAFF.